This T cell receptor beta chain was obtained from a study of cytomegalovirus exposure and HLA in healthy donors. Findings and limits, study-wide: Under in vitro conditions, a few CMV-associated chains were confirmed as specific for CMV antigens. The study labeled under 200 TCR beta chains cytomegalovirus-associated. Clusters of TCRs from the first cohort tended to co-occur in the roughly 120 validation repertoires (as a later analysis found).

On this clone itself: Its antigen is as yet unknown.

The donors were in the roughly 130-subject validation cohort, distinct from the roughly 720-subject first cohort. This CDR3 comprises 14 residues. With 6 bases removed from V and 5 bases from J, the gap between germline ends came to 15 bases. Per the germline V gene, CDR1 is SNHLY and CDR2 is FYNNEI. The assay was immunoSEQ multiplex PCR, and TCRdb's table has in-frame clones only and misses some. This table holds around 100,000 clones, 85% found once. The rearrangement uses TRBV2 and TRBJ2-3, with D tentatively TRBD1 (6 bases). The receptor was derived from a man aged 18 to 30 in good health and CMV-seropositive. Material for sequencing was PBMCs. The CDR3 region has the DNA TGTGCCAGCAGCGGACAGCCAGGAGGAGATACGCAGTATTTT. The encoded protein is CASSGQPGGDTQYF.